Presented here are 13 T cell receptor beta chains from one specimen sequenced in a study of shared clonotypes between healthy human individuals. This table comes from immunoSEQ multiplex PCR, and its TCRdb copy is limited to in-frame clones, with some not included. The table has about 2,500,000 clones, more than 80% seen once. The specimen sequenced was naive CD4+ T cells sorted from blood. This sample's subset: CD45RA+ positively selected. All receptors derive from a man in his late teens or twenties in good health.

This clone appeared once. The rearrangement joins TRBV7-9 to TRBJ2-7; D is undetermined. This CDR3 comprises 13 residues. CDR1 and CDR2 (germline): SEHNR, FQNEAQ (reference sequence). With 5 bases removed from V and 0 bases from J, the gap between germline ends came to 8 bases. CDR3 in DNA: TGTGCCAGCAGCCGTCGGGTCTCCTACGAGCAGTACTTC. It codes for CASSRRVSYEQYF.

The chain carries TRBV6-5 and TRBJ2-7, with a tentative D call TRBD1 (5 bases). The CDR3 has 13 residues. V shed 6 bases and J shed 2 bases, with 11 bases lying between them. Germline V gene lookup returns CDR1 MNHEY and CDR2 SVGAGI. The CDR3 sequence is CASSRQLPYEQYF. Written as DNA, the CDR3 is TGTGCCAGCAGCCGACAGCTTCCCTACGAGCAGTACTTC.

CDR3 sequence: CASSLGQISSGANVLTF. Here the CDR3 DNA reads TGCGCCAGCAGCTTGGGGCAGATAAGCTCTGGGGCCAACGTCCTGACTTTC. The chain combines TRBV5-1 with TRBJ2-6; D unresolved. V was trimmed by 0 bases and J by 0 bases, leaving 10 bases between them. The CDR3 sequence is 17 residues long. CDR1 is SGHRS, CDR2 YFSETQ, per germline. Drawing the rest from reference TRBV5-1 and TRBJ2-6, the complete variable domain is KAGVTQTPRYLIKTRGQQVTLSCSPISGHRSVSWYQQTPGQGLQFLFEYFSETQRNKGNFPGRFSGRQFSNSRSEMNVSTLELGDSALYLCASSLGQISSGANVLTFGAGSRLTVL.

Here the CDR3 DNA reads TGTGCCAGCAGGGAGGACGGGACCTACGAGCAGTACTTC. Translating it yields CASREDGTYEQYF. The V gene is TRBV2, the J gene TRBJ2-7; perhaps TRBD2 as D (5 bases). This CDR3 spans 13 amino acids. Germline V gene data show CDR1 as SNHLY and CDR2 as FYNNEI. Between the trimmed V and J ends, which lost 6 bases and 2 bases, there was a span of 11 bases.

The chain uses TRBV7-6 and TRBJ2-7; 7 nucleotides match TRBD1. The CDR3 is 15 amino acids. CDR1 and CDR2 (germline): SGHVS, FNYEAQ. J lost 7 bases, V lost 5 bases, and 14 bases had no gene match. CDR3 DNA: TGTGCCAGCAGCCCCGGGACAGTCCCGCTTGTGGAGCAGTACTTC. This encodes CASSPGTVPLVEQYF.

With regard to this clone: The same CDR3 arises from other DNA sequences in this sample as well. This rearrangement joins TRBV5-1 to TRBJ2-5; 7 bases are shared with TRBD1. The V gene end was trimmed by 2 bases and the J gene end by 1 base; junction bases not matched to a gene: 2. CDR1 and CDR2 from the germline V gene are SGHRS and YFSETQ. The CDR3 length is 14 residues. CDR3 region: CASSFGDSQETQYF. The DNA for the CDR3 is TGCGCCAGCAGCTTTGGGGACAGCCAAGAGACCCAGTACTTC.

This sequence joins TRBV6-7 and TRBJ2-5; 11 bases align to TRBD2. TRBV6-7 falls under the ORF class, with uncertain function. There are 16 residues in the CDR3. The V and J ends lost 4 bases and 1 base, in that order; junction bases with no gene match: 5. The CDR3 region is CASSSPGLAGQETQYF. The CDR3 DNA sequence: TGTGCCAGCAGTTCCCCTGGACTAGCGGGCCAAGAGACCCAGTACTTC.

V gene TRBV10-1 combines with J gene TRBJ1-2, with D possibly matching TRBD1 (6 bases). Between the trimmed V and J ends, which lost 0 bases and 8 bases, there was a span of 10 bases. In germline, CDR1 is WNHNN, CDR2 SYGVQD (reference sequence). The CDR3 covers 13 residues. CDR3 region: CASSESSGAGYTF. The DNA of the CDR3 is TGCGCCAGCAGTGAGTCTTCAGGGGCCGGCTACACCTTC.

The chain couples TRBV2 to TRBJ2-7; TRBD1 agrees at 10 bases. The CDR3 sequence is 13 residues long. The V segment lost 6 bases and the J segment 6 bases; nucleotides outside the gene matches: 5. CDR1 and CDR2 from the germline V gene are SNHLY and FYNNEI. CDR3 loop: CASSRDRGSEQYF. CDR3 bases: TGTGCCAGCAGCCGGGACAGGGGCAGCGAGCAGTACTTC.

This clone appeared a single time. This chain connects TRBV9 to TRBJ2-6; no firm D call. The germline gives CDR1 SGDLS, CDR2 YYNGEE. The CDR3 is made up of 17 amino acids. V lost 0 bases and J 0 bases, leaving 10 bases between the germline ends. CDR3 sequence: CASSVGSSHSGANVLTF. DNA for the CDR3: TGTGCCAGCAGCGTAGGGTCCAGTCACTCTGGGGCCAACGTCCTGACTTTC.

This chain uses TRBV25-1 with TRBJ1-2; D may be TRBD1 (5 bases). The CDR3 loop spans 14 amino acids. Germline values: CDR1 MGHDK, CDR2 SYGVNS. Trimming took off 4 bases at V and 5 bases at J, with 14 bases between the two ends. This CDR3 is CASSAGPSSYGYTF. Here the CDR3 DNA reads TGTGCCAGCAGTGCAGGGCCTAGTTCTTATGGCTACACCTTC.

The chain links TRBV6-1 to TRBJ2-7, with 12 bases matching TRBD2. Looked up from germline, CDR1 is MNHNS and CDR2 is SASEGT. CDR3 length: 16 amino acids. V shed 2 bases and J 5 bases; nucleotides not matched to a gene: 7. DNA of the CDR3: TGTGCCAGCAGTGAACCCCTAGCGGGAGGGAGCAACGAGCAGTACTTC. It translates to CASSEPLAGGSNEQYF.

This chain uses TRBV19 with TRBJ1-6, with D maybe TRBD1 (5 bases). The CDR3 consists of 17 residues. Germline V gene data show CDR1 as LNHDA and CDR2 as SQIVND (reference sequence). V lost 3 bases and J lost 5, with 17 bases in between. The CDR3: CASSILRGTKNNSPLHF. The DNA of the CDR3 is TGTGCCAGTAGTATTTTGAGGGGTACTAAAAATAATTCACCCCTCCACTTT.